This TCR beta chain comes out of a study of T cells expressing NK-cell markers. Germline V gene sequence: CDR1 MDHEN, CDR2 SYDVKM. CDR3 length: 13 residues. No DNA is given; TCRdb re-called the 5' RACE reads and lists each CDR3 protein once. In all, the sample yields 550,000 to 600,000 distinct CDR3 sequences. Sequencing was performed on blood T cells: a sorted CD56 or NKG2C T cell subset, CD4+ or CD8+ T cells, or bulk PBMC T cells (not recorded which). This TCR was recovered from a man between 18 and 29 years old in good health. The chain combines TRBV28 with TRBJ1-2; TCRdb picks TRBD1, but there is no DNA to check that call. This chain's CDR3 is CASSSTGDYGYTF.